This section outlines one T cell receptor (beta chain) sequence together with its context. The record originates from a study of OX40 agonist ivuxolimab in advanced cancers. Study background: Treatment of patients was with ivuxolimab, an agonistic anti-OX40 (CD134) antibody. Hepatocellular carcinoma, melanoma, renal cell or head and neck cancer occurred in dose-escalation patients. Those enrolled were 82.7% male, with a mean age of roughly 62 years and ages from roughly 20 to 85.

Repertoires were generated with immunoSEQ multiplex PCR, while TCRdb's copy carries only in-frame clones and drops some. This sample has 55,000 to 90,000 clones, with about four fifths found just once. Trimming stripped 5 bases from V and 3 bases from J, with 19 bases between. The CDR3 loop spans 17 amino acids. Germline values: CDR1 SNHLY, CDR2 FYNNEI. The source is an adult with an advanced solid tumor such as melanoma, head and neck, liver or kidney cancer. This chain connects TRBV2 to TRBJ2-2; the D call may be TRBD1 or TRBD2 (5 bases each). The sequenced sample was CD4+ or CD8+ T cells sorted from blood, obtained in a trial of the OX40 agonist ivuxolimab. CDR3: CASSTGTLPRDTGELFF. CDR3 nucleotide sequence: TGTGCCAGCAGTACCGGGACCCTTCCTCGGGACACCGGGGAGCTGTTTTTT. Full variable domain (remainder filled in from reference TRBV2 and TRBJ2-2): EPEVTQTPSHQVTQMGQEVILRCVPISNHLYFYWYRQILGQKVEFLVSFYNNEISEKSEIFDDQFSVERPDGSNFTLKIRSTKLEDSAMYFCASSTGTLPRDTGELFFGEGSRLTVL.